The clone carrying this TCR beta chain was recorded once. This entry comes from a study of human versus mouse CDR3 diversity and MHC coevolution. Repertoires were generated with immunoSEQ multiplex PCR, while TCRdb's copy carries only in-frame clones and drops some. The sample includes 45,000 to 75,000 clones, 85% to 95% of them seen just once. CDR1 SGHNT and CDR2 YENEEA come from the germline V gene. V lost 1 base, J lost 1 base, and 20 bases lay in between. The CDR3 extends over 19 amino acids. This sequence was found in a person aged 55 to 75 in good health. J is TRBJ2-4 and V is TRBV11-3; D remains ambiguous. Sequenced: naive CD4+ T cells from blood. As for subset: CD45RO-negative CD62L-positive naive CD4 T cells. CDR3 region: CASSLAWSNVGDAKNIQYF. CDR3 bases: TGTGCCAGCAGCTTAGCTTGGTCCAACGTGGGCGATGCCAAAAACATTCAGTACTTC.